This entry is about one T cell receptor beta chain. Its specificity is not known. V was pared by 4 bases and J by 1 base, with 17 bases between. CDR3 length: 16 amino acids. Per the germline V gene, CDR1 is MDHEN and CDR2 is SYDVKM. This sample is part of a study of sequential checkpoint blockade in melanoma. Study-level background: DNA from some 84 pretreatment tumor samples underwent TCRβ immunosequencing. Approximately 20 patients had tumor biopsies before treatment and at week 13.

Regarding the study as a whole: Rising tumor T-cell fraction and clonality meant about 30 times likelier benefit.

The treatment denotes: randomized to nivolumab then ipilimumab (arm A) or the reverse (arm B). Patients had received no earlier DNA-damaging chemotherapy. Produced via immunoSEQ multiplex PCR; TCRdb's table is partial and in-frame only. The sample records 20,000 to 25,000 clones, around 27% being singletons. The sample here was tumor tissue (inferred from file names), taken from a patient given nivolumab and ipilimumab in sequence. V gene TRBV28 combines with J gene TRBJ2-7; no reliable D call. The receptor was isolated from a human donor with melanoma. The CDR3 protein is CASSSSYQKLSYEQYF. DNA for the CDR3: TGTGCCAGCAGTTCTTCATACCAGAAGCTATCCTACGAGCAGTACTTC.